This T cell receptor (beta chain) emerged from a study of T cell responses to AZD1222 COVID-19 vaccine. Trimming took off 4 bases at V and 1 base at J, with 3 bases between the two ends. The CDR3 spans 11 residues. Germline V lookup: CDR1 SGDLS, CDR2 YYNGEE. Clones were sequenced by immunoSEQ multiplex PCR, and TCRdb holds only the in-frame ones, with some missing. Among some 100,000 clones listed, approximately 88% were seen once. Sequencing was performed on peripheral blood, taken on day 0 of AZD1222 vaccination. The chain employs TRBV9 and TRBJ2-7; D not resolved. This clonotype was sampled from an adult in good health. DNA for the CDR3: TGTGCCAGCAGCTCTTCCTACGAGCAGTACTTC. Amino acids: CASSSSYEQYF.